This T cell receptor beta chain was captured by sequencing in a study of blood T cell repertoires in COVID-19. Study overall: Researchers got acute and convalescent COVID-19 samples from the United States, Italy and Spain.

This CDR3 is built from 13 residues. With 4 bases removed from V and 6 bases from J, the gap between germline ends came to 13 bases. Germline CDR1 and CDR2: MNHEY and SMNVEV (reference sequence). This clone was recorded only once. TCRdb's copy holds only in-frame clones and misses some; the assay was immunoSEQ multiplex PCR. The data contain roughly 200,000 clones, 84% of them seen just once; the ten biggest clones take up over 6%. Material for sequencing was peripheral blood. This sequence originates from an elderly woman with COVID-19, enrolled during active disease. J is TRBJ2-7 and V is TRBV27; D call uncertain. The CDR3 nucleotides read TGTGCCAGCAGTTCCACTATCCCCCTCGAGCAGTACTTC. Its translation is CASSSTIPLEQYF.